What follows are 21 T cell receptor beta chains derived from one specimen sequenced in a study of cytomegalovirus exposure and HLA in healthy donors. The assay was immunoSEQ multiplex PCR, and TCRdb's table has in-frame clones only and misses some. The sample consists of under 150,000 clones, roughly nine tenths of them appearing once. The source material was PBMCs. All receptors come from a man aged 18 to 35 in good health and CMV-seronegative.

V is TRBV7-2 and J is TRBJ1-2, with 9 bases matching TRBD1. J lost 7 bases, V lost 1 base, and 7 bases had no gene match. Germline assignment: CDR1 SGHTA and CDR2 FQGNSA. CDR3 length equals 15 residues. The CDR3 bases are TGTGCCAGCAGCTTAGGAGGAGGACAGGGGTCTGGCTACACCTTC. Translation: CASSLGGGQGSGYTF.

This chain connects TRBV5-5 to TRBJ2-5; D uncertain. V lost 0 bases and J lost 0, with 9 bases in between. Germline V lookup: CDR1 SGHKS, CDR2 YYEKEE (reference sequence). The CDR3 is 15 amino acids. The CDR3 loop reads CASSLVPLYQETQYF. CDR3 bases: TGTGCCAGCAGCTTGGTTCCTTTGTACCAAGAGACCCAGTACTTC.

The V and J genes are TRBV11-3 and TRBJ2-3; 8 bases are shared with TRBD1. This CDR3 contains 18 residues. Per germline, CDR1 SGHNT and CDR2 YENEEA. J lost 1 base, V lost 1 base, and 10 bases had no gene match. CDR3 sequence reads: CASSLARTGTGRTDTQYF. Here the CDR3 DNA reads TGTGCCAGCAGCTTAGCCCGAACCGGGACAGGACGCACAGATACGCAGTATTTT.

The gene calls are TRBV30 and TRBJ2-5; 7 nucleotides match TRBD1. The V and J ends lost 1 base and 2 bases, in that order; junction bases with no gene match: 7. The CDR3 loop spans 15 amino acids. The germline CDR1 and CDR2 sequences are GTSNPN and SVGIG (reference sequence). This CDR3 is CAWSEGQSLQETQYF. The CDR3 region has the DNA TGTGCCTGGAGTGAGGGACAGAGTCTACAAGAGACCCAGTACTTC.

V is TRBV7-8 and J is TRBJ2-7; TRBD2 agrees at 12 bases. The length of the CDR3 is 15 residues. Germline lookup yields CDR1 SGHVS and CDR2 FQNEAQ. Trimming at V came to 5 bases and at J to 6 bases, leaving 8 bases not matched to a gene. The CDR3 is CASSVGGLAGGEQYV. The CDR3 nucleotides are TGTGCCAGCAGCGTGGGGGGACTAGCGGGCGGCGAGCAGTACGTC.

A single count supports this clone. The rearrangement uses TRBV7-9 and TRBJ2-1, with D perhaps TRBD1 (6 bases). This CDR3 is built from 12 residues. Looked up from germline, CDR1 is SEHNR and CDR2 is FQNEAQ (reference sequence). Deletions cut 5 bases from V and 4 bases from J, with 6 bases between. The DNA for the CDR3 is TGTGCCAGCAGCAGGGGGTACAATGAGCAGTTCTTC. Encoded protein: CASSRGYNEQFF.

The chain carries TRBV6-1 and TRBJ2-2; 7 bases are a match to TRBD1. This CDR3 comprises 15 residues. The trim removed 3 bases at V and 8 bases at J, leaving 9 bases unmatched. Germline V lookup: CDR1 MNHNS, CDR2 SASEGT. CDR3 protein: CASSEPDRVSGELFF. Written as DNA, the CDR3 is TGTGCCAGCAGTGAGCCCGACAGGGTATCGGGGGAGCTGTTTTTT.

The genes are TRBV7-8 and TRBJ1-1; D remains ambiguous. Looked up from germline, CDR1 is SGHVS and CDR2 is FQNEAQ. The CDR3 totals 17 residues. The ends were cut back, 0 bases at V and 0 bases at J, with 14 bases in the middle. In DNA, the CDR3 is TGTGCCAGCAGCTTAGCGCAGAGGAGGTTGATGAACACTGAAGCTTTCTTT. Its protein is CASSLAQRRLMNTEAFF.

This clone was seen only once. J is TRBJ2-3 and V is TRBV29-1; the D gene is possibly TRBD2 (6 bases). The CDR3 contains 14 residues. Germline V lookup: CDR1 SQVTM, CDR2 ANQGSEA. V lost 4 bases, J lost 0 bases, and 11 bases lay in between. This CDR3 is CSVAAGSSTDTQYF. The CDR3, as DNA: TGCAGCGTTGCCGCGGGGTCTAGCACAGATACGCAGTATTTT.

V usage is TRBV9 and J usage is TRBJ2-3, with 11 bases matching TRBD2. The germline CDR1 and CDR2 sequences are SGDLS and YYNGEE. The CDR3 has 16 amino acids. Trimming removed 0 bases from V and 5 bases from J; junction bases left unmatched: 5. CDR3 nucleotide sequence: TGTGCCAGCAGCGTAGGAACTAGCGGGAGTGTAGATACGCAGTATTTT. Translating it yields CASSVGTSGSVDTQYF.

V and J are TRBV21-1 and TRBJ2-7; the D segment call TRBD2 is taken from the table without a DNA check. TRBV21-1 is shown as a pseudogene. The CDR3 is made up of 13 amino acids. For the CDR3, the DNA is TGTGCCAGCAGCACGGGGGACCCCTACGAGCAGTACGTC. It codes for CASSTGDPYEQYV.

The chain couples TRBV7-8 to TRBJ2-6; TRBD1 matches 9 bases. V was clipped by 5 bases and J by 2 bases; unmatched bases: 4. The CDR3 loop spans 16 amino acids. Germline V lookup: CDR1 SGHVS, CDR2 FQNEAQ. The CDR3 bases are TGTGCCAGCAGCGGAACAGGGGGCGCTGGGGCCAACGTCCTGACTTTC. Protein product: CASSGTGGAGANVLTF.

The chain links TRBV29-1 to TRBJ2-5; TRBD2 agrees at 14 bases. The germline V gene encodes CDR1 SQVTM and CDR2 ANQGSEA. This CDR3 contains 14 residues. CDR3 in amino acids: CTARLAGGRETQYF. The CDR3 coding sequence is TGCACCGCTCGACTAGCGGGAGGGAGAGAGACCCAGTACTTC.

The count of this clone is one. The rearrangement links TRBV20-1 to TRBJ2-5; D not certain. Trimming removed 4 bases from V and 5 bases from J, with 8 bases in between. Germline V gene lookup returns CDR1 DFQATT and CDR2 SNEGSKA (reference sequence). The CDR3 spans 11 residues. The CDR3 DNA follows: TGCAGTGCTACCATCGGGGAGACCCAGTACTTC. Amino acids: CSATIGETQYF.

The rearrangement joins TRBV5-1 to TRBJ2-7, with 7 bases aligning to TRBD2. In germline, CDR1 is SGHRS, CDR2 YFSETQ. The CDR3 contains 14 residues. The trim removed 0 bases at V and 5 bases at J, leaving 5 bases unmatched. The CDR3 spells CASSLEAGRHEQYF. The CDR3 coding sequence is TGCGCCAGCAGCTTGGAAGCGGGGCGACACGAGCAGTACTTC.

The V gene is TRBV7-8, the J gene TRBJ2-7; TRBD1 matches 7 bases. The germline gives CDR1 SGHVS, CDR2 FQNEAQ. The CDR3 length is 17 residues. Germline trimming cut 1 base from V and 2 bases from J; bases unmatched to any gene: 11. The CDR3 loop reads CASSLGGTGQGAYEQYF. The CDR3 DNA reads as TGTGCCAGCAGCTTAGGTGGAACCGGCCAGGGGGCCTACGAGCAGTACTTC.

The rearrangement links TRBV9 to TRBJ2-2, with 8 bases fitting TRBD1. V dropped 4 bases and J dropped 4; count of bases not matched to a gene: 12. The CDR3 contains 17 residues. Germline CDR1 and CDR2: SGDLS and YYNGEE. The CDR3 protein is CASSLRGQGATTGELFF. In DNA, the CDR3 is TGTGCCAGCAGCCTAAGAGGGCAGGGGGCTACCACCGGGGAGCTGTTTTTT.

V usage is TRBV18 and J usage is TRBJ2-7; 7 bases agree with TRBD1. V lost 2 bases and J lost 7; bases outside the gene matches: 5. The CDR3 totals 13 residues. Germline CDR1 is KGHSH and CDR2 is LQKENI. CDR3: CASSPWDSAEQYV. The CDR3 nucleotides are TGTGCCAGCTCACCATGGGACAGTGCAGAGCAGTACGTC.

The chain recombines TRBV2 with TRBJ2-3; maybe TRBD1 (5 bases). This CDR3 comprises 13 residues. Trimming removed 8 bases from V and 1 base from J, with 10 bases in between. CDR1 is SNHLY, CDR2 FYNNEI, per germline. The CDR3 DNA is TGTGCCAGCGACAGCCCCCGCACAGATACGCAGTATTTT. Its protein is CASDSPRTDTQYF.

This clone has just one count. The gene calls are TRBV18 and TRBJ1-1; D perhaps matches TRBD1 (6 bases). The CDR3 covers 14 residues. Germline CDR1 KGHSH, CDR2 LQKENI. Between the trimmed V and J ends, which lost 1 base and 7 bases, there was a span of 13 bases. The CDR3 region is CASSPQDGQIEAFF. In DNA, the CDR3 is TGTGCCAGCTCACCACAGGACGGACAGATTGAAGCTTTCTTT.

To note about this clone: A single base separates this from a much larger clone, so it may be a read error. The V gene is TRBV5-6, the J gene TRBJ1-6; 7 bases match TRBD1. Germline CDR1 is SGHDT and CDR2 is YYEEEE. J was trimmed by 8 bases and V by 0 bases; bases with no gene match: 2. This CDR3 spans 14 amino acids. The CDR3 DNA sequence: TGTGCCAGCAGCTTGGGGCAGGGGGATTCACCCCTCCACTTT. Translating gives CASSLGQGDSPLHF.